A single sample gave rise to the 24 T cell receptor beta chains below, sequenced in a study of OX40 agonist ivuxolimab in advanced cancers. The protocol was immunoSEQ multiplex PCR, while the TCRdb copy is restricted to in-frame clones and leaves out a portion. The sample shows tens of thousands of clones, approximately 80% of them seen only once. This material consisted of CD4+ or CD8+ T cells sorted from blood, taken in a trial of the OX40 agonist ivuxolimab. The receptors here all came from an adult with an advanced solid tumor such as melanoma, head and neck, liver or kidney cancer.

The chain links TRBV5-6 to TRBJ2-5; D remains ambiguous. The DNA end favors TRBJ2-7, so the J call may be wrong. Per the germline V gene, CDR1 is SGHDT and CDR2 is YYEEEE. This CDR3 is built from 12 residues. The CDR3 spells CASSYGPVEQYF. In DNA, the CDR3 is TGTGCCAGCAGCTACGGACCCGTCGAGCAGTACTTC.

This clone appeared once. This chain connects TRBV19 to TRBJ2-7; D not resolved. Between the trimmed V and J ends, which lost 1 base and 2 bases, there was a span of 6 bases. This CDR3 is built from 13 residues. Germline CDR1 reads LNHDA; CDR2 reads SQIVND (reference sequence). CDR3 protein: CASSIALTYEQYF. The CDR3 DNA follows: TGTGCCAGTAGTATAGCCCTGACCTACGAGCAGTACTTC.

The genes are TRBV6-4 and TRBJ2-2; D remains ambiguous. CDR3 length: 13 residues. V was pared by 4 bases and J by 2 bases, with 5 bases between. Germline assignment: CDR1 MRHNA and CDR2 SNTAGT. The CDR3 is CASSGGNTGELFF. The CDR3 DNA reads TGTGCCAGCAGTGGGGGAAACACCGGGGAGCTGTTTTTT.

The chain is built from TRBV2 and TRBJ2-7; 7 positions agree with TRBD2. Germline assignment: CDR1 SNHLY and CDR2 FYNNEI. The CDR3 totals 15 residues. V shed 3 bases, J shed 2 bases, and the junction held 7 bases outside the gene matches. The CDR3, as DNA: TGTGCCAGCAGTGAGGGCGGGAGCGACCCCTACGAGCAGTACTTC. It codes for CASSEGGSDPYEQYF. The whole variable domain, filled in from reference TRBV2 and TRBJ2-7, reads EPEVTQTPSHQVTQMGQEVILRCVPISNHLYFYWYRQILGQKVEFLVSFYNNEISEKSEIFDDQFSVERPDGSNFTLKIRSTKLEDSAMYFCASSEGGSDPYEQYFGPGTRLTVT.

The rearrangement uses TRBV6-1 and TRBJ2-5; the D is unclear. The CDR3 length is 14 residues. Trimming removed 7 bases from V and 0 bases from J, with 12 bases in between. Germline CDR1 and CDR2: MNHNS and SASEGT. The CDR3 nucleotides read TGTGCCAGCAATTGGGCTCCTAACCAAGAGACCCAGTACTTC. This encodes CASNWAPNQETQYF.

In this sample, this clone turned up once. The CDR3 DNA sequence: TGTGCCAGCAGCGTCGATACAGGGGTCTCTACCTACGAGCAGTACTTC. It translates to CASSVDTGVSTYEQYF. J is TRBJ2-7 and V is TRBV7-8, with 7 nucleotides matching TRBD1. Germline assignment: CDR1 SGHVS and CDR2 FQNEAQ. V was pared by 5 bases and J by 2 bases, with 12 bases of the junction left unmatched. The CDR3 totals 16 residues.

The chain is built from TRBV7-2 and TRBJ2-5; D uncertain. Germline assignment: CDR1 SGHTA and CDR2 FQGNSA. CDR3 length: 14 residues. V was cut by 2 bases and J by 5 bases, with 12 bases left in between. The CDR3 DNA reads as TGTGCCAGCAGCTTATCTGTTAGCCAGGAGACCCAGTACTTC. It yields the protein CASSLSVSQETQYF.

As concerns this clone: The sample contains more than one DNA sequence encoding this CDR3. The V gene is TRBV2, the J gene TRBJ1-2, with D perhaps matching TRBD1 (6 bases). Germline V lookup: CDR1 SNHLY, CDR2 FYNNEI. V gave up 9 bases and J gave up 2 bases, with 16 bases separating them. The CDR3 runs 14 residues. CDR3 nucleotides: TGTGCCAGTGGGGGGGGGCGTGGAAACTATGGCTACACCTTC. This gives the protein CASGGGRGNYGYTF.

This chain connects TRBV9 to TRBJ1-6, with D unclear. The ends were cut back, 2 bases at V and 6 bases at J, with 12 bases in the middle. The germline V gene has CDR1 SGDLS and CDR2 YYNGEE. CDR3 length: 15 residues. The DNA of the CDR3 is TGTGCCAGCAGCGTTACGGGCCTTGGTAATTCACCCCTCCACTTT. Encoded protein: CASSVTGLGNSPLHF.

The chain employs TRBV5-4 and TRBJ2-7; TRBD1 aligns across 9 bases. Germline values: CDR1 SGHNT, CDR2 YYREEE (reference sequence). Trimming took 0 bases from V and 5 from J; bases not matched to a gene: 3. The CDR3 is made up of 14 amino acids. This CDR3 reads CASSLEWTGDEQYF. As DNA, the CDR3 is TGTGCCAGCAGCTTGGAGTGGACAGGGGACGAGCAGTACTTC.

The J gene is TRBJ2-1, the V gene TRBV7-6, with D perhaps being TRBD1 or TRBD2 (5 bases each). The CDR3 spans 12 residues. Trimming took off 5 bases at V and 8 bases at J, with 10 bases between the two ends. Germline V gene data show CDR1 as SGHVS and CDR2 as FNYEAQ. CDR3 nucleotide sequence: TGTGCCAGCAGCCGGGTGGGGGATGAGCAGTTCTTC. It codes for CASSRVGDEQFF.

This chain uses TRBV20-1 with TRBJ2-3, with no clear D. This CDR3 contains 11 residues. Germline CDR1 and CDR2: DFQATT and SNEGSKA (reference sequence). The germline V and J ends were trimmed by 7 bases and 2 bases, with 7 bases remaining between them. CDR3 sequence: CSVKITDTQYF. In DNA form, the CDR3 reads TGCAGTGTTAAAATCACAGATACGCAGTATTTT.

This sequence joins TRBV29-1 and TRBJ2-5, with D maybe TRBD2 (6 bases). Trimming stripped 3 bases from V and 5 bases from J, with 16 bases between. The CDR3 consists of 14 residues. Germline V lookup: CDR1 SQVTM, CDR2 ANQGSEA. The CDR3 sequence: CSVDYEGGVETQYF. The CDR3 DNA reads as TGCAGCGTTGATTATGAGGGAGGTGTTGAGACCCAGTACTTC.

The chain joins TRBV6-1 to TRBJ1-5; D is unclear. Trimming stripped 3 bases from V and 3 bases from J, with 12 bases between. In germline, CDR1 is MNHNS, CDR2 SASEGT. The CDR3 totals 15 residues. Written as DNA, the CDR3 is TGTGCCAGCAGTGATGCAATAGGTCCCAATCAGCCCCAGCATTTT. Protein: CASSDAIGPNQPQHF.

The chain recombines TRBV6-5 with TRBJ1-5; no firm D call. Germline V gives CDR1 MNHEY, CDR2 SVGAGI. V shed 0 bases and J shed 6 bases, with 9 bases lying between them. The CDR3 contains 14 residues. CDR3 residues: CASSYSEMGQPQHF. In DNA form, the CDR3 reads TGTGCCAGCAGTTACTCGGAGATGGGTCAGCCCCAGCATTTT.

The J gene is TRBJ2-3, the V gene TRBV18; D perhaps matches TRBD1 (6 bases). Germline assignment: CDR1 KGHSH and CDR2 LQKENI. V gave up 3 bases and J gave up 8 bases, with 6 bases separating them. CDR3 length: 11 residues. The CDR3 DNA sequence: TGTGCCAGCTCACCGGGGGCTACGCAGTATTTT. This translates into CASSPGATQYF. The full variable domain, its missing parts supplied by reference TRBV18 and TRBJ2-3, is NAGVMQNPRHLVRRRGQEARLRCSPMKGHSHVYWYRQLPEEGLKFMVYLQKENIIDESGMPKERFSAEFPKEGPSILRIQQVVRGDSAAYFCASSPGATQYFGPGTRLTVL.

V usage is TRBV27 and J usage is TRBJ2-1; D unclear. Trimming shortened V by 1 base and J by 2 bases, and 9 bases separated the two germline ends. Germline CDR1 MNHEY, CDR2 SMNVEV (reference sequence). The CDR3 has 15 amino acids. The CDR3 DNA reads TGTGCCAGCAGTTTATTTTCGCAGCCCTACAATGAGCAGTTCTTC. This gives the protein CASSLFSQPYNEQFF.

This chain links TRBV7-2 with TRBJ2-1; D is tentatively TRBD1 or TRBD2 (6 bases each). The CDR3 has 14 amino acids. Per the germline V gene, CDR1 is SGHTA and CDR2 is FQGNSA. V lost 6 bases to trimming and J lost 2 bases, with 11 bases between them. The CDR3 here is CASREGGAYNEQFF. The CDR3 region has the DNA TGTGCCAGCAGGGAGGGGGGCGCCTACAATGAGCAGTTCTTC.

The chain carries TRBV9 and TRBJ1-2, with TRBD1 as a possible D gene (6 bases). CDR1 is SGDLS, CDR2 YYNGEE, per germline. CDR3 length equals 14 residues. The germline V and J ends were trimmed by 4 bases and 3 bases, with 13 bases remaining between them. The CDR3 DNA reads TGTGCCAGCAGCCCTCCCGACAGGTACTATGGCTACACCTTC. As protein: CASSPPDRYYGYTF.

The chain recombines TRBV5-4 with TRBJ2-7; either TRBD1 or TRBD2 may fit D (5 bases each). V lost 4 bases and J lost 4, with 9 bases in between. This CDR3 has 12 residues. CDR1 SGHNT and CDR2 YYREEE come from the germline V gene (reference sequence). CDR3 amino acids: CASSGDLYEQYF. The CDR3 DNA reads TGTGCCAGCAGCGGGGACCTTTACGAGCAGTACTTC.

This sequence joins TRBV19 and TRBJ2-5; D gene uncertain. The last part of the DNA fits TRBJ2-7 better; the J call may be wrong. Germline V lookup: CDR1 LNHDA, CDR2 SQIVND (reference sequence). This CDR3 comprises 13 residues. In nucleotides, the CDR3 is TGTGCCAGTAGTATCGGCGGATCCTACGAGCAGTACTTC. Translated: CASSIGGSYEQYF.

This clone appeared a few times. The rearrangement links TRBV4-3 to TRBJ2-1; D not certain. This CDR3 has 14 amino acids. The V gene's germline CDR1 is LGHNA and CDR2 YSLEER. V was cut by 0 bases and J by 16 bases, with 19 bases left in between. CDR3 region: CASSQDTSRAHHFF. The CDR3 nucleotides read TGCGCCAGCAGCCAAGATACCTCACGGGCGCATCACTTCTTC.

This clone was observed a handful of times. CDR3 sequence: CASSLLRAGWSSPLHF. The CDR3, as DNA: TGTGCCAGCAGCTTACTTCGGGCAGGGTGGTCTTCACCCCTCCACTTT. The rearrangement links TRBV7-2 to TRBJ1-6; tentatively, D is TRBD1 (5 bases). From germline, CDR1 is SGHTA and CDR2 FQGNSA. This CDR3 region has 16 residues. V dropped 2 bases and J dropped 9 bases, with 17 bases sitting between them.

This chain's CDR3 is CASSLPSTGGRGNQPQHF. CDR3 nucleotides: TGTGCCAGCAGCTTACCTTCCACAGGGGGAAGGGGCAATCAGCCCCAGCATTTT. This chain connects TRBV7-9 to TRBJ1-5, with 8 bases that match TRBD1. In germline, CDR1 is SEHNR, CDR2 FQNEAQ (reference sequence). V was pared by 2 bases and J by 2 bases, with 11 bases of the junction left unmatched. The CDR3 covers 18 residues.